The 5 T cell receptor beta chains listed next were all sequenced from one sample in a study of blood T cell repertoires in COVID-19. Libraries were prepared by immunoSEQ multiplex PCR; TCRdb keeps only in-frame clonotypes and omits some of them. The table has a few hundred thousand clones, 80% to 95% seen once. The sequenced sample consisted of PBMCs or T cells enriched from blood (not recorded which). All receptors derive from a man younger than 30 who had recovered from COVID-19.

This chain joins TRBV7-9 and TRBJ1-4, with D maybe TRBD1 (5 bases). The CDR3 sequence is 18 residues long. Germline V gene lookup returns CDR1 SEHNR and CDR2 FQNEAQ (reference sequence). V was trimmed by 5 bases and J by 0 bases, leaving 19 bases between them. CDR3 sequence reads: CASSRRQTLGTTNEKLFF. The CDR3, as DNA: TGTGCCAGCAGCCGGAGACAGACCCTAGGAACAACTAATGAAAAACTGTTTTTT. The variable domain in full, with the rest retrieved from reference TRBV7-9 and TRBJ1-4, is DTGVSQNPRHKITKRGQNVTFRCDPISEHNRLYWYRQTLGQGPEFLTYFQNEAQLEKSRLLSDRFSAERPKGSFSTLEIQRTEQGDSAMYLCASSRRQTLGTTNEKLFFGSGTQLSVL.

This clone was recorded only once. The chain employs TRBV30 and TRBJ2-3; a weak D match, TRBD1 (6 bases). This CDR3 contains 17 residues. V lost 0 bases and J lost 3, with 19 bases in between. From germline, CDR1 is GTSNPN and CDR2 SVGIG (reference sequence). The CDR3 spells CAWSVHWAVQGTDTQYF. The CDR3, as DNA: TGTGCCTGGAGTGTACACTGGGCCGTTCAGGGGACAGATACGCAGTATTTT. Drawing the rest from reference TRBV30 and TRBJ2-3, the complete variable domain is SQTIHQWPATLVQPVGSPLSLECTVEGTSNPNLYWYRQAAGRGLQLLFYSVGIGQISSEVPQNLSASRPQDRQFILSSKKLLLSDSGFYLCAWSVHWAVQGTDTQYFGPGTRLTVL.

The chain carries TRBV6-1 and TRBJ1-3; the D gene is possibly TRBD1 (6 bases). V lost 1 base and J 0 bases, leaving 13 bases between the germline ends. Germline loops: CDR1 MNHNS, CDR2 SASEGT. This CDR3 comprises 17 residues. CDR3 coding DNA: TGTGCCAGCAGTGAAGTTGGGGGCGCGGTCTCTGGAAACACCATATATTTT. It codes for CASSEVGGAVSGNTIYF.

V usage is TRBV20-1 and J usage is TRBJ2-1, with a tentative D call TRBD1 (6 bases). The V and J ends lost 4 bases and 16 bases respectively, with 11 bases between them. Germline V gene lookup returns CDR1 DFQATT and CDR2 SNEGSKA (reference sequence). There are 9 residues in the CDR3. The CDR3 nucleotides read TGCAGTGCTATGGACAGTCAATTCTTC. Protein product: CSAMDSQFF.

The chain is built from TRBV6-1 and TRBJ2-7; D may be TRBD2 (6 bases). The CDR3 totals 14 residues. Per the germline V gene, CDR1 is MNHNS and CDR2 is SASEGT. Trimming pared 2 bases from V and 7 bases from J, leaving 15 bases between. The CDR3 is CASSESGRAGEQYF. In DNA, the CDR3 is TGTGCCAGCAGTGAATCTGGCAGGGCGGGGGAGCAGTACTTC.